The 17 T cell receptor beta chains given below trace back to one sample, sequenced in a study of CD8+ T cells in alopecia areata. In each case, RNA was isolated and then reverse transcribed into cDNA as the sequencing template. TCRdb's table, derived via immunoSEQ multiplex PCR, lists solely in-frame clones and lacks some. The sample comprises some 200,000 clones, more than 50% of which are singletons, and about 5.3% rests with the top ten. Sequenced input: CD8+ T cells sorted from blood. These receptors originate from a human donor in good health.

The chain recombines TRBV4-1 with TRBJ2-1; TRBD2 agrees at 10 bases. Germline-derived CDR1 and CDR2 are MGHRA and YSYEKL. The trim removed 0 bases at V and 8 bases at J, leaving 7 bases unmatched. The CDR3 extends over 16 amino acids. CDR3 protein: CASSQDPSGGGYEQFF. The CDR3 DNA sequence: TGCGCCAGCAGCCAAGATCCGAGCGGGGGGGGATATGAGCAGTTCTTC.

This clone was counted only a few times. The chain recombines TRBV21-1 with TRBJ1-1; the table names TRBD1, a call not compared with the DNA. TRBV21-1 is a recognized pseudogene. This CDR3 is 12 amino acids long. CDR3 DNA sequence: TGTGCCAGCAGTCCGGGACAGGATGAAGCTTTCTTT. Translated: CASSPGQDEAFF.

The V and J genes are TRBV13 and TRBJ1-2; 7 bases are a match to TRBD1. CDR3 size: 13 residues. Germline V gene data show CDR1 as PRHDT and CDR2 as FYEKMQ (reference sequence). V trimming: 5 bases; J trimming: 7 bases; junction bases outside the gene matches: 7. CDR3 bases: TGTGCCAGCAGCCCCCAGACAGGGCTTGGCTACACCTTC. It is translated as CASSPQTGLGYTF.

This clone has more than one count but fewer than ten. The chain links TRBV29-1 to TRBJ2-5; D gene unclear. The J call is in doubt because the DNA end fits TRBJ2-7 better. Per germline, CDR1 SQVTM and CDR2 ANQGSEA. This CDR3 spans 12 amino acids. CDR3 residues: CSVEGFTYEQYF. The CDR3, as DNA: TGCAGCGTTGAGGGGTTCACCTACGAGCAGTACTTC.

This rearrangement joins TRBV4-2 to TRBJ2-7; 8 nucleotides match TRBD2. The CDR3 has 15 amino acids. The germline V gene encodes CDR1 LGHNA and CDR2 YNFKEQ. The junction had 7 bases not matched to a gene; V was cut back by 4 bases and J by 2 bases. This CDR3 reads CASSLSGAETYEQYF. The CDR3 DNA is TGTGCCAGCAGCCTTAGCGGGGCGGAGACCTACGAGCAGTACTTC.

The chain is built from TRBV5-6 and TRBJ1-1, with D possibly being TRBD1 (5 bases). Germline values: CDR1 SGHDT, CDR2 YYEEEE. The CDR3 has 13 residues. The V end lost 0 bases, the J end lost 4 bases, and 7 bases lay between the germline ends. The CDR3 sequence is CASSLGQSTEAFF. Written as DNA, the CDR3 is TGTGCCAGCAGCTTGGGACAGAGCACTGAAGCTTTCTTT.

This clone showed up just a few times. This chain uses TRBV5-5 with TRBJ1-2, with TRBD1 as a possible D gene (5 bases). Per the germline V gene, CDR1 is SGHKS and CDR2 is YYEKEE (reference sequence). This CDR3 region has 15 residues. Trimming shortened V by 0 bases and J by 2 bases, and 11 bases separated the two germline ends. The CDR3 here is CASSLANGGNYGYTF. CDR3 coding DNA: TGTGCCAGCAGCTTGGCCAATGGGGGGAACTATGGCTACACCTTC.

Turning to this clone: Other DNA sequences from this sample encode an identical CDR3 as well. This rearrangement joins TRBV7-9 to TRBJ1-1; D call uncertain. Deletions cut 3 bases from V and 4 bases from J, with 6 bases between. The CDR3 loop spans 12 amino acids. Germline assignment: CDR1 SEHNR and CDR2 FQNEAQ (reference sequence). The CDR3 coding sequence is TGTGCCAGCAGCTTGAGCGGCACTGAAGCTTTCTTT. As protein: CASSLSGTEAFF.

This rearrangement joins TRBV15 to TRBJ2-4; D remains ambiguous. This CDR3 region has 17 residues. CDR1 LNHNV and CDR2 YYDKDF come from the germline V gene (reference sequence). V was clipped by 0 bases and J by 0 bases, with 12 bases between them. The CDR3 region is CATSRESVRLAKNIQYF. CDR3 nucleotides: TGTGCCACCAGCAGAGAATCGGTTCGCCTAGCCAAAAACATTCAGTACTTC. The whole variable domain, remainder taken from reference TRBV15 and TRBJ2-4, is DAMVIQNPRYQVTQFGKPVTLSCSQTLNHNVMYWYQQKSSQAPKLLFHYYDKDFNNEADTPDNFQSRRPNTSFCFLDIRSPGLGDTAMYLCATSRESVRLAKNIQYFGAGTRLSVL.

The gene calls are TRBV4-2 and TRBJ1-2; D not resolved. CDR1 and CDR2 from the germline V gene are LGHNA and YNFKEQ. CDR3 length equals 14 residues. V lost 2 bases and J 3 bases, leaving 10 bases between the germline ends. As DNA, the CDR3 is TGTGCCAGCAGCCAACAGGAGGATGACTATGGCTACACCTTC. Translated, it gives CASSQQEDDYGYTF.

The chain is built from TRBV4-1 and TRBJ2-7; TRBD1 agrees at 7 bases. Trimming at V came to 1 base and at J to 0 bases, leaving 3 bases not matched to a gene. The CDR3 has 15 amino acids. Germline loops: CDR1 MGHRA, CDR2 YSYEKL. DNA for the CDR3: TGCGCCAGCAGCCAAGGGTGGGACAGCTCCTACGAGCAGTACTTC. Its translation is CASSQGWDSSYEQYF.

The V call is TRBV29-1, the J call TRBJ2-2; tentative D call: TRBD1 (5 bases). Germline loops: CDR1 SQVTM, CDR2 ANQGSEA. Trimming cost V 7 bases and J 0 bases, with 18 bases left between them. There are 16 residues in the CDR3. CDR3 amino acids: CSASKISGSNTGELFF. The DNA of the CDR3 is TGCAGCGCAAGCAAAATATCAGGGTCGAACACCGGGGAGCTGTTTTTT.

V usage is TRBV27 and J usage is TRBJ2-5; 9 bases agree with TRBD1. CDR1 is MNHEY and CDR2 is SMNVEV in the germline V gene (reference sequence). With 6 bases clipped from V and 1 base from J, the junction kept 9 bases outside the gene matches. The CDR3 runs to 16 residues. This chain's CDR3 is CASRIAGTGTQETQYF. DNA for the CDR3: TGTGCCAGCAGAATCGCCGGGACAGGGACCCAAGAGACCCAGTACTTC.

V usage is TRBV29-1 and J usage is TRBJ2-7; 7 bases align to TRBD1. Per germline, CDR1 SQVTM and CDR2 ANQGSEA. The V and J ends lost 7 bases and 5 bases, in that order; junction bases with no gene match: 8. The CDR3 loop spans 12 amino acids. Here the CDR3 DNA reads TGCAGCGCCACGACAGGGACCGACGAGCAGTACTTC. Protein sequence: CSATTGTDEQYF.

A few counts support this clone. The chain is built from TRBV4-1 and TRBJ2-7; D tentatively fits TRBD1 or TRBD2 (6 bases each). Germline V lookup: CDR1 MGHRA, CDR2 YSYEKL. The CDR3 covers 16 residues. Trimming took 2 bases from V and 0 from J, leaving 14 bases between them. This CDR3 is CASSQREAGDSYEQYF. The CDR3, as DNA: TGCGCCAGCAGCCAAAGGGAGGCAGGGGACTCCTACGAGCAGTACTTC.

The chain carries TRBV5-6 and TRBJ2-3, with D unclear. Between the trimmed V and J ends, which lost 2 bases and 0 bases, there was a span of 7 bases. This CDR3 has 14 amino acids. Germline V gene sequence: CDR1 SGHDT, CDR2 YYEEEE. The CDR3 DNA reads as TGTGCCAGCAGCTTCTTCAGGAGCACAGATACGCAGTATTTT. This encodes CASSFFRSTDTQYF.

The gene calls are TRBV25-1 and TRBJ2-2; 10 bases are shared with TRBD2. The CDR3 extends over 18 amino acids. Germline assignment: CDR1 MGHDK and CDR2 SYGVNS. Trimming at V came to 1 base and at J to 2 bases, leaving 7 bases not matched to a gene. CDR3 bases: TGTGCCAGCAGTGAATTCAGTAGCGGGGGGCTTAACACCGGGGAGCTGTTTTTT. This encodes CASSEFSSGGLNTGELFF.